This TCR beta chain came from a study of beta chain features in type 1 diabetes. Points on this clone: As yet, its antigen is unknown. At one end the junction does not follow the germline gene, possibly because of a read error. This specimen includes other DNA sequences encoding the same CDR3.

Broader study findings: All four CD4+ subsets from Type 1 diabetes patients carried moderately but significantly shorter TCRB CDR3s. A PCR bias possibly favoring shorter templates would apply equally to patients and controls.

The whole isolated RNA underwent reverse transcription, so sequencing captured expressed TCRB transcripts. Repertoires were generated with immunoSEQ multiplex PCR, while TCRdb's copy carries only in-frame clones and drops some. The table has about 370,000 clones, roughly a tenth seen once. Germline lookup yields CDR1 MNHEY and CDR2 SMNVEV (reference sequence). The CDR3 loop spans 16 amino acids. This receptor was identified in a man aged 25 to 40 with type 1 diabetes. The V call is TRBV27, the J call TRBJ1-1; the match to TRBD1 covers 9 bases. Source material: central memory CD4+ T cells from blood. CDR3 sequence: CASSPVPGQGSTEAFF. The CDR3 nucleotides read TGTGCCAGCAGTCCAGTCCCGGGACAGGGATCCACTGAGGCTTTCTTT.